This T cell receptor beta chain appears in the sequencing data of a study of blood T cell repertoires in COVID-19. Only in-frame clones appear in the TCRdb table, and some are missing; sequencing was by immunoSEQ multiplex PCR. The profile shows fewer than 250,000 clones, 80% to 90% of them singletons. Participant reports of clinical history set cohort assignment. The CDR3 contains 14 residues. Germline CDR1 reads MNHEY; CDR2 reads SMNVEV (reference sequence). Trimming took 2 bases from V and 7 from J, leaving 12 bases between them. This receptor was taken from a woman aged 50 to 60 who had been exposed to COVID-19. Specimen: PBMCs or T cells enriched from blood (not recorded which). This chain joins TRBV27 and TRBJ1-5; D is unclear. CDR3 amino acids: CASSLRQAGQPQHF. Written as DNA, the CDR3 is TGTGCCAGCAGTTTAAGGCAGGCTGGACAGCCCCAGCATTTT.